This is a list of T cell receptor beta chains from one sample in a study of blood T cell repertoires in COVID-19. Using immunoSEQ multiplex PCR, the repertoire was profiled, and TCRdb retains in-frame clones only, with some absent. The table shows some 260,000 clones, with 84% occurring only once. Source material: PBMCs or T cells enriched from blood (not recorded which). These receptors all stem from a man aged 25 to 40 with acute COVID-19. CDR3s include the opening cysteine and the closing phenylalanine or tryptophan. Fields, in order: D gene, clone size, J gene, V gene, CDR3 protein, CDR3 DNA. D genes are given only for firm matches. Expanded clones are given a class, and other clones once, few, many or no size at all.

TRBD1 - TRBJ2-1 TRBV5-1 CASSLKQGSQEQFF TGCGCCAGCAGCTTGAAACAGGGGTCCCAGGAGCAGTTCTTC
- - TRBJ2-5 TRBV7-8 CASSDSVETQYF TGTGCCAGCAGCGATTCAGTGGAGACCCAGTACTTC
- - TRBJ1-2 TRBV29-1 CSVTTGYGYTF TGCAGCGTTACGACCGGGTATGGCTACACCTTC
- - TRBJ1-1 TRBV7-5 CARSLARRTGIYEAFF TGTGCCAGAAGCTTAGCGCGAAGGACAGGGATTTATGAAGCTTTCTTT
TRBD2 - TRBJ2-3 TRBV11-3 CASSSRLAGGTDTQYF TGTGCCAGCAGCTCTCGACTAGCGGGAGGCACAGATACGCAGTATTTT
- once TRBJ2-2 TRBV2 CASYFGGNTGELFF TGTGCCAGTTATTTCGGGGGTAACACCGGGGAGCTGTTTTTT
TRBD1 - TRBJ1-1 TRBV7-8 CASSSTGGYEAFF TGTGCCAGCAGCTCAACAGGGGGCTACGAAGCTTTCTTT
TRBD1 - TRBJ1-2 TRBV27 CASSLSLTGSGYTF TGTGCCAGCAGTTTATCTCTGACAGGGTCTGGCTACACCTTC
- - TRBJ1-5 TRBV28 CASRTQDISNQPQHF TGTGCCAGCAGAACCCAGGACATTAGCAATCAGCCCCAGCATTTT
TRBD1 - TRBJ2-5 TRBV6-1 CASSEGIPGQGAKTQYF TGTGCCAGCAGTGAAGGGATCCCGGGACAGGGAGCCAAGACCCAGTACTTC
- - TRBJ2-3 TRBV28 CASSPQFPSTDTQYF TGTGCCAGCAGTCCACAGTTTCCTAGCACAGATACGCAGTATTTT
- - TRBJ2-1 TRBV5-1 CASSLLASSYNEQFF TGTGCCAGCAGCTTGTTGGCTAGCTCCTACAATGAGCAGTTCTTC
- - TRBJ1-2 TRBV5-4 CASSLGGAGDYGYTF TGTGCCAGCAGCCTAGGGGGGGCGGGGGACTATGGCTACACCTTC
- - TRBJ2-5 TRBV21-1 CASSARGKETQYF TGTGCCAGCAGCGCCCGGGGTAAGGAGACCCAGTACTTC
TRBD1 - TRBJ2-5 TRBV5-4 CASSLSGTEETQYF TGTGCCAGCAGCTTGTCCGGGACAGAAGAGACCCAGTACTTC
TRBD1 - TRBJ1-6 TRBV9 CASSVSPRTGGAINSPLHF TGTGCCAGCAGCGTATCCCCACGGACAGGGGGGGCTATTAATTCACCCCTCCACTTT
TRBD1 - TRBJ1-1 TRBV6-2/TRBV6-3 CASSRDRGPTEAFF TGTGCCAGCAGTCGGGACAGGGGGCCTACGGAAGCTTTCTTT
- - TRBJ1-4 TRBV19 CASGGPRVNEKLFF TGTGCCAGTGGCGGGCCACGGGTGAATGAAAAACTGTTTTTT
- - TRBJ2-5 TRBV7-3 CASSLTAGSETQYF TGTGCCAGCAGCTTAACGGCGGGTTCAGAGACCCAGTACTTC
TRBD2 - TRBJ2-3 TRBV7-3 CASSVGLADSTDTQYF TGTGCCAGCAGCGTCGGACTAGCGGATAGCACAGATACGCAGTATTTT
TRBD1 - TRBJ1-4 TRBV5-1 CASSQNTGGNEKLFF TGCGCCAGCAGCCAAAATACAGGGGGTAATGAAAAACTGTTTTTT
- - TRBJ1-6 TRBV7-9 CASSNRATNSPLHF TGTGCCAGCAGCAACAGGGCTACCAATTCACCCCTCCACTTT